This T cell receptor beta chain was found in a study of T cell responses to AZD1222 COVID-19 vaccine. Concerning this clone: As yet, its antigen is unknown. Different DNA sequences within this sample yield the same CDR3.

The study, taken as a whole, reports: Vaccine-associated CD4 TCRs ranged over spike, dominating at 160-218 and 743-854. Donors in the cohort were predominantly white British and more often female, and clonal diversity was possibly underestimated. Within unmutated variant regions lay the reported targets of nearly half of spike-specific TCRs.

The table came from immunoSEQ multiplex PCR; TCRdb's copy has only in-frame clones and leaves some out. The sample records approximately 100,000 clones, around 92% being singletons. The sequences come from peripheral blood, collected on day 0 of AZD1222 vaccination. The origin of this receptor is an adult in good health.

The DNA for the CDR3 is TGCGCCAGCAGTGGCTCCTACGAGCAGTACTTC. Encoded protein: CASSGSYEQYF. The chain carries TRBV5-1 and TRBJ2-7; D unresolved. Per germline, CDR1 SGHRS and CDR2 YFSETQ. This CDR3 is built from 11 residues. The V and J ends lost 5 bases and 0 bases respectively, with 3 bases between them.